This T cell receptor (beta chain) was recovered during a study of human T cells and chemical hapten exposure. Overall study context: DPC at 0.01% went onto the upper back in patch tests, read at 6 days.

Germline CDR1 reads KGHSH; CDR2 reads LQKENI. V lost 6 bases, J lost 5 bases, and 14 bases lay in between. This CDR3 spans 14 amino acids. Single cDNA molecules in the library carried unique molecular identifiers attached during preparation. TCRdb analysed the RACE reads with MiXCR anew, one entry per CDR3 protein. The table records over 30,000 distinct CDR3 sequences, about 7.6% of them present only once. This clonotype has a count of ten or more. Time point described: pre-sensitization, week 0. Indicated treatment: therapeutic diphenylcyclopropenone sensitization with weekly scalp DPC. Every patch test was put on after a blood sample was taken.

The receptor was derived from a woman in her forties or fifties with alopecia areata. Some clones in this sample may be carry-over from other donors' samples. The chain couples TRBV18 to TRBJ1-5, with TRBD1 as a possible D gene (6 bases). Sequenced material: whole blood, taken in connection with sensitization to the hapten diphenylcyclopropenone (DPC). The CDR3 loop is CASSQLGGHQPQHF. CDR3 coding DNA: TGTGCCAGCTCCCAACTGGGGGGGCATCAGCCCCAGCATTTT.